Here is one T cell receptor beta chain with its context. This entry is derived from a study of blood T cell repertoires in COVID-19. Study-level background: Material from acute and convalescent COVID-19 was sourced from the United States, Italy and Spain.

In the original processing: Estimates of nucleated cell counts were drawn from the amplification of reference gene primers. Measured with immunoSEQ multiplex PCR; TCRdb has only the in-frame clones, and not every one. V and J calls plus clone size are reproduced from that table; the DNA served to infer D and trimming. The table includes about 98,000 clones, roughly 92% detected once. Trimming took off 1 base at V and 14 bases at J, with 9 bases between the two ends. This CDR3 region has 12 residues. One Seattle source followed patients from active infection through their disease course. The source material was peripheral blood. The rearrangement links TRBV12-3 or TRBV12-4 to TRBJ1-6, with a possible D match to TRBD1 (5 bases). The sequence derives from a woman in her 50s with COVID-19, enrolled during active disease. As DNA, the CDR3 is TGTGCCAGCAGTTTAGTGCTACAGGCCCTCCACTTT. This gives the protein CASSLVLQALHF.